This T cell receptor (beta chain) was captured in a study of T cells in Graves' hyperthyroidism and ophthalmopathy. The CDR3 loop spans 13 amino acids. With 0 bases removed from V and 8 bases from J, the gap between germline ends came to 8 bases. Germline V gives CDR1 SGDLS, CDR2 YYNGEE. Amplified TCR beta CDR3 regions came from RNA transcripts. HTBI primers were employed in a first-round RT-PCR of the TCR CDR3. Each CDR3 protein is one row after TCRdb ran MiXCR on the multiplex PCR reads. Of about 640,000 distinct CDR3 sequences listed, about 14% are singletons. The TCR was taken from a woman aged 50 to 60 with Graves' ophthalmopathy. The J gene is TRBJ1-4, the V gene TRBV9; no clear D gene. The sequenced sample was blood. The CDR3 sequence: CASSVALGEKLFF. In DNA form, the CDR3 reads TGTGCCAGCAGCGTAGCCCTTGGGGAAAAACTGTTTTTT.